This T cell receptor beta chain came from a study of metastatic and nonmetastatic thyroid tumors. In the source study's methods: Researchers built a distant-metastasis classifier for papillary thyroid cancer that drew on CDR3 differences across clinicopathological groups. Through MiXCR, TCRdb re-clonotyped the PCR reads. TCRdb assigned the V and J calls; the authors' analysis was not used. The sample includes tens of thousands of clones, roughly 12% seen only once; the top ten take 10% to 12%. Findings of the study overall: In blood and tumor, TCR beta diversity was reportedly significantly higher in malignant thyroid tumors than in benign nodules.

Until they underwent thyroid surgery, no patient had received any treatment. The sample holds many counts of this clone. What it recognizes is unknown. Trimming cost V 0 bases and J 6 bases, with 12 bases left between them. Per the germline V gene, CDR1 is MNHEY and CDR2 is SMNVEV (reference sequence). The CDR3 is made up of 16 amino acids. The chain combines TRBV27 with TRBJ1-6; D may be TRBD1 (5 bases). The sequencing input was blood. This TCR derives from a female donor with papillary thyroid cancer or a benign thyroid nodule (not recorded which). Some clones in this sample may be carry-over from other donors' samples. The CDR3 DNA reads TGTGCCAGCAGTTTATCGGGGCAGACCCCTAATTCACCCCTCCACTTT. This codes for CASSLSGQTPNSPLHF.